Sequencing of this TCR beta chain was carried out in a study of blood T cell repertoires in COVID-19. The wider study: Acute-phase and convalescent COVID-19 samples originated in the United States, Italy and Spain.

Measured with immunoSEQ multiplex PCR; TCRdb has only the in-frame clones, and not every one. Counted here are around 250,000 clones, around 86% occurring once; the ten biggest clones make up roughly 1.6%. V dropped 0 bases and J dropped 5; count of bases not matched to a gene: 8. The CDR3 has 15 amino acids. Germline V gene data show CDR1 as SGDLS and CDR2 as YYNGEE. Residents of approximately 25 US areas, aged about 18 to 89 years, made up the participants. The gene calls are TRBV9 and TRBJ2-7; 7 bases match TRBD2. The source material was PBMCs or T cells enriched from blood (not recorded which). The clonotype comes from a woman between 45 and 60 years old who had recovered from COVID-19. The CDR3, as DNA: TGTGCCAGCAGCGTAGGTACTAGCGATTACCACGAGCAGTACTTC. Translating gives CASSVGTSDYHEQYF.